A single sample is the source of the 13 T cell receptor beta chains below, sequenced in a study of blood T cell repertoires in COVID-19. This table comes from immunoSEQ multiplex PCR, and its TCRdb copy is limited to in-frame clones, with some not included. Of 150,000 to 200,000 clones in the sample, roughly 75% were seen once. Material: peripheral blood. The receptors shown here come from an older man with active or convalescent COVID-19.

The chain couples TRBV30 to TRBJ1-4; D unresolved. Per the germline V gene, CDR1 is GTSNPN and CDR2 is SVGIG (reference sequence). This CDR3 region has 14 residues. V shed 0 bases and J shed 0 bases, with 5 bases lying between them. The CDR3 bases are TGTGCCTGGAGTGTACAAGCAACTAATGAAAAACTGTTTTTT. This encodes CAWSVQATNEKLFF.

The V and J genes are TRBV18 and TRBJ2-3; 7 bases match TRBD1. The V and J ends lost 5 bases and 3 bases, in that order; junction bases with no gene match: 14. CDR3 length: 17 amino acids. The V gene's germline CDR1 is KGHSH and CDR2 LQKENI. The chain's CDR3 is CASSSEAGGSVTDTQYF. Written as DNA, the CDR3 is TGTGCCAGCTCATCCGAAGCAGGGGGTAGTGTGACAGATACGCAGTATTTT.

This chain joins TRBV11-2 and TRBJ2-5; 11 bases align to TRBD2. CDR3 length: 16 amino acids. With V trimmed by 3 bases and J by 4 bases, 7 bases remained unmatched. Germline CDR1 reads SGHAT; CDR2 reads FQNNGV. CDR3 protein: CASSFLAGGMGETQYF. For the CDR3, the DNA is TGTGCCAGCAGCTTTTTAGCGGGGGGGATGGGAGAGACCCAGTACTTC.

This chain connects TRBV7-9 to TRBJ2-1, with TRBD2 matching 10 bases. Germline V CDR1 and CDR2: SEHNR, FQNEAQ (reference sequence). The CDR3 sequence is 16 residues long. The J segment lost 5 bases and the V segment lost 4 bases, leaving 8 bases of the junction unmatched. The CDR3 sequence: CASSWILAGHNNEQFF. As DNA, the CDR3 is TGTGCCAGCAGCTGGATACTAGCGGGACATAACAATGAGCAGTTCTTC.

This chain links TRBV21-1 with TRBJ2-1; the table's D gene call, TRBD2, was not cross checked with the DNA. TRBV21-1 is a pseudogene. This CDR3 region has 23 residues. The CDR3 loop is CASSNLADWRELLKGLRYNEQFF. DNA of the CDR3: TGTGCCAGCAGCAATCTTGCGGATTGGCGGGAGTTGTTGAAGGGGCTCCGCTACAATGAGCAGTTCTTC.

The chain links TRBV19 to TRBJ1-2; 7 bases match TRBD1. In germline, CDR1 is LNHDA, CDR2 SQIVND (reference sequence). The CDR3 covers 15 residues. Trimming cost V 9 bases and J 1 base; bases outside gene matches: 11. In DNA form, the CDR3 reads TGTGCCAGCCAAAGAATAACAGGGGTTAACTATGGCTACACCTTC. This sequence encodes CASQRITGVNYGYTF.

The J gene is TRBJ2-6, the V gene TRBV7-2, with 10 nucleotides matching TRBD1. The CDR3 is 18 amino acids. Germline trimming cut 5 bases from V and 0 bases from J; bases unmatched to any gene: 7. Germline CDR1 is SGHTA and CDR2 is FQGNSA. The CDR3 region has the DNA TGTGCCAGCAGCCCATATGGGACAGGGGCCTCTGGGGCCAACGTCCTGACTTTC. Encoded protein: CASSPYGTGASGANVLTF.

The CDR3 is CAWSPPRYRDNEKLFF. DNA of the CDR3: TGTGCCTGGAGTCCCCCCCGTTACAGGGATAATGAAAAACTGTTTTTT. V and J are TRBV30 and TRBJ1-4; tentatively, D is TRBD1 (6 bases). This CDR3 spans 16 amino acids. Trimming stripped 2 bases from V and 4 bases from J, with 17 bases between. Germline CDR1 is GTSNPN and CDR2 is SVGIG (reference sequence).

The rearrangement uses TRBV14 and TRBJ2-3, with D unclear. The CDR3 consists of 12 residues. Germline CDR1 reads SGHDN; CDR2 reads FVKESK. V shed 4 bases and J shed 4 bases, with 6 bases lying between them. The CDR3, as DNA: TGTGCCAGCAGCCCCAGCGCAGATACGCAGTATTTT. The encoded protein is CASSPSADTQYF. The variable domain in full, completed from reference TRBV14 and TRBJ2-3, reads EAGVTQFPSHSVIEKGQTVTLRCDPISGHDNLYWYRRVMGKEIKFLLHFVKESKQDESGMPNNRFLAERTGGTYSTLKVQPAELEDSGVYFCASSPSADTQYFGPGTRLTVL.

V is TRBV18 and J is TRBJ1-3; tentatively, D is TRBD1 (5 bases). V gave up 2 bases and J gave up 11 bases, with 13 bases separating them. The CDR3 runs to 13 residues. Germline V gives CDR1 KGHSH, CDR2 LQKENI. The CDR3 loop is CASSPSDSNAIYF. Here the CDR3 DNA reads TGTGCCAGCTCACCAAGCGACAGTAACGCCATATATTTT.

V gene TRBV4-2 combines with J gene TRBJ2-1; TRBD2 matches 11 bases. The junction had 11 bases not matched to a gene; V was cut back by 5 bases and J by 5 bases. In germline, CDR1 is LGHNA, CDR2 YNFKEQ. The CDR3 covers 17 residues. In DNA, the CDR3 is TGTGCCAGCAGCTTCCGCCCGGGACTAGCGGAAGACAATGAGCAGTTCTTC. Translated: CASSFRPGLAEDNEQFF.

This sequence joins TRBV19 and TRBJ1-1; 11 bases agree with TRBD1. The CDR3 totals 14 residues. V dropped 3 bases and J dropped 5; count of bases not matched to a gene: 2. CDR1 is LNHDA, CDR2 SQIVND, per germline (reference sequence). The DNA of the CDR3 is TGTGCCAGTAGTATCGGACAGGGGGCTACTGAAGCTTTCTTT. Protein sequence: CASSIGQGATEAFF. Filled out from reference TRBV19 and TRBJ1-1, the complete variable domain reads DGGITQSPKYLFRKEGQNVTLSCEQNLNHDAMYWYRQDPGQGLRLIYYSQIVNDFQKGDIAEGYSVSREKKESFPLTVTSAQKNPTAFYLCASSIGQGATEAFFGQGTRLTVV.

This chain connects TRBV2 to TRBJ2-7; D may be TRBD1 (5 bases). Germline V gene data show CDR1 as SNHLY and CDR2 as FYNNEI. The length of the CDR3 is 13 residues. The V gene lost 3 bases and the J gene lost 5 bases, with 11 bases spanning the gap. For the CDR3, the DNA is TGTGCCAGCAGTGAGGGGCAGAGCAACGAGCAGTACTTC. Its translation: CASSEGQSNEQYF.